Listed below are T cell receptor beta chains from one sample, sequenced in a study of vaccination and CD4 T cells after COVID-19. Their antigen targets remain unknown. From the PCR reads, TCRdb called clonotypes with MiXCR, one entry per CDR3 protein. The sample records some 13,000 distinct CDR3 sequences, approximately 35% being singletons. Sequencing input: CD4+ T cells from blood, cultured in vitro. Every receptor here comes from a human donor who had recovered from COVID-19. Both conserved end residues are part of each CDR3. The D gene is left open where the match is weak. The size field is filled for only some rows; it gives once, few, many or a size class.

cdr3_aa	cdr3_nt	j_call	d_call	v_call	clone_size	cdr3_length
CASSPFTDTQYF	TGCGCCAGCAGTCCATTCACAGATACGCAGTATTTT	TRBJ2-3	NA	TRBV10-2	few	12
CATSRTANTEAFF	TGTGCCACCAGCAGGACCGCGAACACTGAAGCTTTCTTT	TRBJ1-1	NA	TRBV15	NA	13
CASSPLGGYGNTIYF	TGTGCCAGCAGCCCACTTGGGGGGTATGGAAACACCATATATTTT	TRBJ1-3	NA	TRBV3-1	NA	15
CASSQGREPYEQYF	TGTGCCAGCAGCCAAGGGCGGGAGCCCTACGAGCAGTACTTC	TRBJ2-7	TRBD2	TRBV14	NA	14
CSARNVGQGSGNEQFF	TGCAGTGCTCGAAACGTCGGACAGGGTTCTGGTAATGAGCAGTTCTTC	TRBJ2-1	TRBD1	TRBV20-1	NA	16
CASSPTRGLSYNEQFF	TGTGCCAGCAGCCCAACGAGGGGACTCTCCTACAATGAGCAGTTCTTC	TRBJ2-1	NA	TRBV28	few	16
CAIRAAGGINDQPQHF	TGTGCCATCAGGGCCGCCGGGGGGATAAACGATCAGCCCCAGCATTTT	TRBJ1-5	NA	TRBV10-3	few	16
CASSSAATGGTKNIQYF	TGTGCCAGCAGCTCCGCGGCGACAGGGGGCACAAAAAACATTCAGTACTTC	TRBJ2-4	TRBD1	TRBV11-1	few	17
CASSRRGAPNQPQHF	TGTGCCAGCAGCCGACGAGGGGCCCCCAATCAGCCCCAGCATTTT	TRBJ1-5	NA	TRBV5-6	few	15
CASILSPGLAGTNYNEQFF	TGTGCCAGCATACTTTCTCCGGGACTAGCGGGCACTAACTACAATGAGCAGTTCTTC	TRBJ2-1	TRBD2	TRBV28	NA	19
CSATSDRDSSYEQYF	TGCAGTGCTACTTCCGACCGGGACAGTTCCTACGAGCAGTACTTC	TRBJ2-7	TRBD1	TRBV20-1	few	15
CSARAQYF	TGCAGTGCTAGAGCCCAGTACTTC	TRBJ2-5	NA	TRBV20-1	NA	8
CASSQRSADTQYF	TGTGCCAGCAGCCAACGGTCTGCAGATACGCAGTATTTT	TRBJ2-3	NA	TRBV3-1	NA	13